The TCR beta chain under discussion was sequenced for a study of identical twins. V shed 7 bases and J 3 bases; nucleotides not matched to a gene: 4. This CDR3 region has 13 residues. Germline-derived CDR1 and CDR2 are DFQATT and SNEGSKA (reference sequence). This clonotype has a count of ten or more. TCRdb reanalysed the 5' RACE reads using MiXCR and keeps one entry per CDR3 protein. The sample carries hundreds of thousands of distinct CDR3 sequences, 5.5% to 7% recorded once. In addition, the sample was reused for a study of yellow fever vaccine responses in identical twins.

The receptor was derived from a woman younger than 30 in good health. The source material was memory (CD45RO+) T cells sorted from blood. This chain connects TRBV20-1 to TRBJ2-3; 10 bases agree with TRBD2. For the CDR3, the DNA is TGCAGTGTAAGCGGGGGGGCGACAGATACGCAGTATTTT. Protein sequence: CSVSGGATDTQYF.